A single sample is the source of the 25 T cell receptor beta chains below, sequenced in a study of vaccination effects on CD4 cells after COVID-19. This table comes from immunoSEQ multiplex PCR, and its TCRdb copy is limited to in-frame clones, with some not included. Of roughly 46,000 clones detected, 65% to 75% appear once; the ten largest clones hold more than 12%. Pools of viral peptides were used by the ViraFEST assay to expand antigen-specific CD4+ T cells ahead of sequencing. The culture ran for 10 days, and then CD4+ T cells were isolated. Participants each got two BNT162b2 or mRNA-1273 vaccine doses. Antigens for these TCRs are unknown. This material consisted of CD4+ T cells from PBMCs cultured with HCoV-OC43 spike peptides, taken after COVID-19 vaccination. Subset noted: HCoV-OC43 spike overlapping peptide pool stimulation. Receptor source: a human donor who received a COVID-19 vaccine.

The chain employs TRBV28 and TRBJ2-5; tentative D call: TRBD1 (6 bases). Trimming left V 6 bases short and J 4 bases short, with 12 bases between. In germline, CDR1 is MDHEN, CDR2 SYDVKM. The length of the CDR3 is 13 residues. This CDR3 is CASRGALGETQYF. The CDR3 DNA reads TGTGCCAGCAGGGGGGCGCTTGGAGAGACCCAGTACTTC.

The chain joins TRBV3-1 (or the pseudogene TRBV3-2) to TRBJ2-7, with 13 nucleotides matching TRBD2. V was clipped by 2 bases and J by 1 base; unmatched bases: 8. The CDR3 covers 18 residues. Germline CDR1 is LGHDT and CDR2 is YNNKEL (reference sequence). The CDR3 protein is CASSQRLAGGPRSYEQYF. DNA for the CDR3: TGTGCCAGCAGCCAACGACTAGCGGGAGGTCCCAGATCCTACGAGCAGTACTTC.

V usage is TRBV3-1 (or the pseudogene TRBV3-2) and J usage is TRBJ2-5; possible D gene TRBD1, 6 bases. Per germline, CDR1 LGHDT and CDR2 YNNKEL (reference sequence). Trimming pared 1 base from V and 1 base from J, leaving 16 bases between. The CDR3 is made up of 17 amino acids. The CDR3 spells CASSQGNRVIGQETQYF. The CDR3 bases are TGTGCCAGCAGCCAAGGAAACAGGGTTATCGGCCAAGAGACCCAGTACTTC.

CDR3 in amino acids: CSVRDGLLNQPQHF. CDR3 nucleotide sequence: TGCAGCGTGCGGGACGGCCTCCTCAATCAGCCCCAGCATTTT. The chain employs TRBV29-1 and TRBJ1-5; possible D gene TRBD1, 5 bases. Germline V lookup: CDR1 SQVTM, CDR2 ANQGSEA. The CDR3 loop spans 14 amino acids. The ends were cut back, 6 bases at V and 3 bases at J, with 15 bases in the middle.

This rearrangement joins TRBV29-1 to TRBJ1-1; 7 bases agree with TRBD1. V was pared by 6 bases and J by 4 bases, with 8 bases of the junction left unmatched. CDR1 is SQVTM and CDR2 is ANQGSEA in the germline V gene. The CDR3 runs 13 residues. This chain's CDR3 is CSVQTGLVTEAFF. The CDR3 DNA is TGCAGCGTCCAGACAGGGTTGGTCACTGAAGCTTTCTTT.

CDR3: CASSLGQETYGYTF. The CDR3 DNA reads TGCGCCAGCAGCTTGGGACAGGAGACCTATGGCTACACCTTC. This chain connects TRBV5-1 to TRBJ1-2; the D gene is possibly TRBD1 (6 bases). The germline gives CDR1 SGHRS, CDR2 YFSETQ. The CDR3 consists of 14 residues. Trimming removed 0 bases from V and 4 bases from J, with 10 bases in between.

The chain combines TRBV6-4 with TRBJ1-1, with 12 bases identical to TRBD1. Germline values: CDR1 MRHNA, CDR2 SNTAGT. Trimming removed 2 bases from V and 3 bases from J; junction bases left unmatched: 7. The length of the CDR3 is 17 residues. CDR3 sequence: CASSDSPGQGADTEAFF. CDR3 coding DNA: TGTGCCAGCAGTGACAGCCCGGGACAGGGGGCCGACACTGAAGCTTTCTTT.

With regard to this clone: Other nucleotide sequences in the sample specify the same CDR3. The chain combines TRBV5-1 with TRBJ1-5, with D unclear. The ends were cut back, 0 bases at V and 2 bases at J, with 6 bases in the middle. Per germline, CDR1 SGHRS and CDR2 YFSETQ. There are 14 residues in the CDR3. The CDR3 DNA sequence: TGCGCCAGCAGCTTGGATGGGGGCAATCAGCCCCAGCATTTT. Translating it yields CASSLDGGNQPQHF.

The rearrangement links TRBV27 to TRBJ2-7, with TRBD2 matching 11 bases. The germline CDR1 and CDR2 sequences are MNHEY and SMNVEV (reference sequence). The CDR3 has 14 amino acids. With 6 bases clipped from V and 4 bases from J, the junction kept 5 bases outside the gene matches. CDR3 amino acids: CASRLAGGAYEQYF. The CDR3 DNA follows: TGTGCCAGCAGGTTAGCGGGGGGGGCATACGAGCAGTACTTC.

The CDR3 region has the DNA TGTGCCAGCAGTTTCACCAGGAACACTGAAGCTTTCTTT. It is translated as CASSFTRNTEAFF. This sequence joins TRBV6-5 and TRBJ1-1; D uncertain. The CDR3 runs to 13 residues. Germline V CDR1 and CDR2: MNHEY, SVGAGI. V was cut by 4 bases and J by 1 base, with 7 bases left in between.

The rearrangement uses TRBV3-1 (or the pseudogene TRBV3-2) and TRBJ1-2; no reliable D call. Per the germline V gene, CDR1 is LGHDT and CDR2 is YNNKEL (reference sequence). The CDR3 extends over 14 amino acids. V was trimmed by 0 bases and J by 4 bases, leaving 9 bases between them. CDR3 DNA: TGTGCCAGCAGCCAAGATCGTGGGGTCTATGGCTACACCTTC. It yields the protein CASSQDRGVYGYTF.

Note on this clone: Additional DNA sequences in this sample encode the identical CDR3. The chain uses TRBV5-4 and TRBJ1-4, with D maybe TRBD1 (5 bases). In germline, CDR1 is SGHNT, CDR2 YYREEE (reference sequence). Trimming pared 0 bases from V and 8 bases from J, leaving 14 bases between. The CDR3 is 15 residues long. The CDR3 here is CASSLAQGGGEKLFF. The CDR3 DNA follows: TGTGCCAGCAGCTTGGCCCAGGGTGGAGGAGAAAAACTGTTTTTT.

This clone was seen only a few times. V gene TRBV18 combines with J gene TRBJ2-5; perhaps TRBD2 as D (6 bases). Germline V CDR1 and CDR2: KGHSH, LQKENI. V lost 5 bases and J 2 bases, leaving 21 bases between the germline ends. This CDR3 has 17 amino acids. The CDR3 DNA reads TGTGCCAGCTCAGTCATTGCGGGTAGCGGATCTCAAGAGACCCAGTACTTC. Its translation: CASSVIAGSGSQETQYF.

This clone was found once. The CDR3 loop is CASSPLTSEAFF. CDR3 DNA sequence: TGTGCCAGCTCACCATTAACGTCTGAAGCTTTCTTT. The chain couples TRBV18 to TRBJ1-1; D gene ambiguous. Deletions cut 2 bases from V and 6 bases from J, with 7 bases between. This CDR3 has 12 residues. Germline loops: CDR1 KGHSH, CDR2 LQKENI.

The CDR3 region has the DNA TGTGCCAGCAGTTCACAGTCCTGGGGTGAAGCTTTCTTT. As protein: CASSSQSWGEAFF. The chain combines TRBV6-5 with TRBJ1-1; D remains ambiguous. The V end lost 4 bases, the J end lost 7 bases, and 13 bases lay between the germline ends. This CDR3 region has 13 residues. The V gene's germline CDR1 is MNHEY and CDR2 SVGAGI.

The chain carries TRBV25-1 and TRBJ2-1; 11 nucleotides agree with TRBD2. Trimming took 5 bases from V and 9 from J; bases not matched to a gene: 9. The CDR3 length is 15 residues. The V gene's germline CDR1 is MGHDK and CDR2 SYGVNS. DNA of the CDR3: TGTGCCAGCAGTTATAGCGGGAGGGGTACTAGTGAGCAGTTCTTC. Translating it yields CASSYSGRGTSEQFF.

The chain combines TRBV4-1 with TRBJ1-2; the match to TRBD1 covers 7 bases. The CDR3 spans 15 residues. The V gene end was trimmed by 2 bases and the J gene end by 6 bases; junction bases not matched to a gene: 9. Germline CDR1 is MGHRA and CDR2 is YSYEKL. CDR3 bases: TGCGCCAGCAGCCAACAAACCCTGACAGGGAATGGCTACACCTTC. Translation: CASSQQTLTGNGYTF.

The V and J genes are TRBV5-6 and TRBJ2-3; 9 bases agree with TRBD1. The CDR3 loop spans 16 amino acids. V lost 4 bases to trimming and J lost 6 bases; unmatched junction nucleotides: 12. The V gene's germline CDR1 is SGHDT and CDR2 YYEEEE. The CDR3 is CASSPYGQGYEDTQYF. CDR3 coding DNA: TGTGCCAGCAGCCCCTACGGACAGGGGTACGAGGATACGCAGTATTTT.

This chain joins TRBV7-6 and TRBJ2-1; unclear D gene. V dropped 2 bases and J dropped 6 bases, with 20 bases sitting between them. Germline CDR1 reads SGHVS; CDR2 reads FNYEAQ. The CDR3 length is 17 residues. CDR3 region: CASSLQVQSSQANEQFF. As DNA, the CDR3 is TGTGCCAGCAGCTTACAGGTTCAGTCGAGTCAGGCCAATGAGCAGTTCTTC.

The chain couples TRBV5-1 to TRBJ2-7; the match to TRBD1 covers 8 bases. Germline trimming cut 3 bases from V and 4 bases from J; bases unmatched to any gene: 9. Germline assignment: CDR1 SGHRS and CDR2 YFSETQ. The CDR3 consists of 15 residues. The CDR3 loop reads CASSWGWTGTYEQYF. CDR3 nucleotides: TGCGCCAGCAGCTGGGGATGGACAGGGACGTACGAGCAGTACTTC.

The CDR3 loop reads CASSLSGGYQETQYF. The CDR3 nucleotides read TGTGCCAGCAGCTTATCCGGGGGGTACCAAGAGACCCAGTACTTC. The V call is TRBV7-7, the J call TRBJ2-5; 7 positions match TRBD2. The CDR3 runs 15 residues. Germline lookup yields CDR1 SSHAT and CDR2 FNYEAQ (reference sequence). J gave up 0 bases and V 2 bases, and 3 bases lay outside the gene matches.

The J gene is TRBJ1-1, the V gene TRBV5-1, with D possibly TRBD1 on 6 matching bases. The V end was cut by 2 bases, the J end by 7 bases, with 21 bases between. From germline, CDR1 is SGHRS and CDR2 YFSETQ. The CDR3 totals 16 residues. The CDR3 loop is CASSLSVDVGQSEAFF. As DNA, the CDR3 is TGCGCCAGCAGCTTATCCGTAGATGTTGGACAGAGTGAAGCTTTCTTT.

This chain connects TRBV7-8 to TRBJ2-1; TRBD2 aligns across 9 bases. The germline V gene encodes CDR1 SGHVS and CDR2 FQNEAQ. J gave up 7 bases and V 2 bases, and 6 bases lay outside the gene matches. The CDR3 consists of 15 residues. The CDR3 region has the DNA TGTGCCAGCAGCTTAATAGCGGGAGCCATGAATGAGCAGTTCTTC. Its protein is CASSLIAGAMNEQFF.

V usage is TRBV7-9 and J usage is TRBJ2-7; 8 positions match TRBD1. CDR1 and CDR2 (germline): SEHNR, FQNEAQ (reference sequence). CDR3 length: 14 residues. V lost 6 bases, J lost 1 base, and 5 bases stayed unmatched. The CDR3 reads CASRTGGPSYEQYF. DNA for the CDR3: TGTGCCAGCAGAACAGGGGGACCATCCTACGAGCAGTACTTC.

The chain carries TRBV5-5 and TRBJ1-2, with TRBD1 as a possible D gene (5 bases). The germline gives CDR1 SGHKS, CDR2 YYEKEE (reference sequence). The V end was cut by 1 base, the J end by 10 bases, with 11 bases between. CDR3 size: 12 residues. CDR3 bases: TGTGCCAGCAGCTTGCGAGGGGATTACTACACCTTC. It translates to CASSLRGDYYTF.